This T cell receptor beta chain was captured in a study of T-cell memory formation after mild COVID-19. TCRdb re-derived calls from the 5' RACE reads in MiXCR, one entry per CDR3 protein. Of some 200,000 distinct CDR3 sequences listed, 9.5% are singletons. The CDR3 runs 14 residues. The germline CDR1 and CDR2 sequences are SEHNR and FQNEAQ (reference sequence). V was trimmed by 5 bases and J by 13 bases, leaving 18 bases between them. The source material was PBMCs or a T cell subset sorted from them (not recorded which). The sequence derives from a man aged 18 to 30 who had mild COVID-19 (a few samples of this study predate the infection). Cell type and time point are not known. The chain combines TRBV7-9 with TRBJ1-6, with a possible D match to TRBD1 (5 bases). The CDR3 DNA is TGTGCCAGCAGCCAGACCCGGACACGGCGGCCCCTCCACTTT. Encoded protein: CASSQTRTRRPLHF.